The 32 T cell receptor beta chains given below trace back to one sample, sequenced in a study of blood T cell repertoires in COVID-19. TCRdb's copy holds only in-frame clones and misses some; the assay was immunoSEQ multiplex PCR. Among 300,000 to 400,000 clones listed, 80% to 90% were seen once. Sequences were obtained from PBMCs or T cells enriched from blood (not recorded which). Receptors were obtained from a man younger than 35 who had recovered from COVID-19.

V usage is TRBV3-1 (or the pseudogene TRBV3-2) and J usage is TRBJ1-1; D might be TRBD1 (5 bases). CDR3 length: 14 amino acids. V gave up 1 base and J gave up 5 bases, with 11 bases separating them. Germline loops: CDR1 LGHDT, CDR2 YNNKEL (reference sequence). CDR3 protein: CASSQVQAATEAFF. CDR3 nucleotide sequence: TGTGCCAGCAGCCAAGTACAGGCGGCAACTGAAGCTTTCTTT.

This clone appeared a few times. This chain joins TRBV6-6 and TRBJ1-5, with D unclear. This CDR3 has 13 residues. Germline CDR1 MNHNY, CDR2 SVGAGI (reference sequence). V was shortened by 2 bases and J by 7 bases, with 9 bases between the two germline ends. The CDR3 sequence: CASSYEGLQPQHF. CDR3 coding DNA: TGTGCCAGCAGTTACGAGGGATTGCAGCCCCAGCATTTT.

The chain has TRBV9 and TRBJ1-1, with D possibly being TRBD1 (5 bases). The CDR3 covers 16 residues. The germline gives CDR1 SGDLS, CDR2 YYNGEE. Between the trimmed V and J ends, which lost 4 bases and 1 base, there was a span of 17 bases. The CDR3 region has the DNA TGTGCCAGCAGCCCTCCTGGGGGGGTTGGGAACACTGAAGCTTTCTTT. Its translation: CASSPPGGVGNTEAFF. Together with reference TRBV9 and TRBJ1-1, the CDR3 gives the full variable domain: DSGVTQTPKHLITATGQRVTLRCSPRSGDLSVYWYQQSLDQGLQFLIQYYNGEERAKGNILERFSAQQFPDLHSELNLSSLELGDSALYFCASSPPGGVGNTEAFFGQGTRLTVV.

The chain uses TRBV10-3 and TRBJ1-3; D is unresolved. V lost 8 bases to trimming and J lost 8 bases, with 19 bases between them. CDR1 is ENHRY and CDR2 is SYGVKD in the germline V gene. This CDR3 is built from 14 residues. Written as DNA, the CDR3 is TGTGCCATCGGGTCCCTGGCGGAGGTTCACACCATATATTTT. It codes for CAIGSLAEVHTIYF.

The chain recombines TRBV27 with TRBJ2-2; 7 bases fit TRBD2. This CDR3 contains 15 residues. J lost 1 base, V lost 3 bases, and 2 bases had no gene match. Germline-derived CDR1 and CDR2 are MNHEY and SMNVEV (reference sequence). CDR3 DNA sequence: TGTGCCAGCAGTTTCGGGACTAAGAACACCGGGGAGCTGTTTTTT. Protein product: CASSFGTKNTGELFF.

This clone was found once. This sequence joins TRBV7-2 and TRBJ2-7; tentatively, D is TRBD2 (5 bases). The CDR3 covers 15 residues. Germline V gene sequence: CDR1 SGHTA, CDR2 FQGNSA. Trimming took off 5 bases at V and 3 bases at J, with 17 bases between the two ends. CDR3 bases: TGTGCCAGCAGCCCCTGGACGGGGTCGGGCTACGAGCAGTACTTC. Residues: CASSPWTGSGYEQYF.

Turning to this clone: Other DNA sequences in the same sample also yield this CDR3. In DNA, the CDR3 is TGTGCCAGCAGTTACGGTAGGGGATCCTACAATGAGCAGTTCTTC. Translating it yields CASSYGRGSYNEQFF. The V gene is TRBV6-5, the J gene TRBJ2-1, with D perhaps TRBD1 (5 bases). V was trimmed by 2 bases and J by 1 base, leaving 9 bases between them. Germline CDR1 is MNHEY and CDR2 is SVGAGI. The CDR3 is made up of 15 amino acids.

The rearrangement links TRBV7-9 to TRBJ2-7; TRBD1 matches 8 bases. The CDR3 extends over 15 amino acids. Germline assignment: CDR1 SEHNR and CDR2 FQNEAQ (reference sequence). The J segment lost 1 base and the V segment lost 7 bases, leaving 9 bases of the junction unmatched. The CDR3 loop reads CASTLPGQASYEQYF. The CDR3 DNA sequence: TGTGCCAGCACGCTACCGGGACAGGCTTCCTACGAGCAGTACTTC.

J is TRBJ1-1 and V is TRBV5-8; D not certain. Per the germline V gene, CDR1 is SGHTS and CDR2 is YDEGEE. Trimming took 4 bases from V and 1 from J, leaving 11 bases between them. The CDR3 covers 14 residues. CDR3 sequence: CASSHYSRNTEAFF. CDR3 coding DNA: TGTGCCAGCAGCCACTATTCCAGGAACACTGAAGCTTTCTTT.

Only one count was recorded for this clone. This chain links TRBV7-2 with TRBJ1-5, with D unclear. The germline V and J ends were trimmed by 3 bases and 5 bases, with 8 bases remaining between them. CDR3 length equals 13 residues. Per germline, CDR1 SGHTA and CDR2 FQGNSA. The CDR3 reads CASSFEGYQPQHF. In nucleotides, the CDR3 is TGTGCCAGCAGCTTTGAGGGTTATCAGCCCCAGCATTTT.

J is TRBJ2-2 and V is TRBV5-1; 7 bases fit TRBD2. CDR1 is SGHRS and CDR2 is YFSETQ in the germline V gene. J gave up 4 bases and V 4 bases, and 10 bases lay outside the gene matches. The CDR3 runs to 16 residues. The CDR3 region is CASSPSLAVGTGELFF. CDR3 sequence (DNA): TGCGCCAGCAGCCCCAGTCTAGCGGTTGGCACCGGGGAGCTGTTTTTT.

DNA for the CDR3: TGTGCCAGCAGCCAAGAAGGGGGACAGGGTGCCGGGGAGCTGTTTTTT. Encoded protein: CASSQEGGQGAGELFF. The genes are TRBV4-2 and TRBJ2-2, with 9 bases that match TRBD1. The CDR3 runs to 16 residues. CDR1 LGHNA and CDR2 YNFKEQ come from the germline V gene. Losses at the gene ends were 0 bases for V and 6 bases for J; bases not matched to a gene: 5.

The chain combines TRBV11-2 with TRBJ1-1, with D perhaps TRBD1 (5 bases). This CDR3 comprises 14 residues. Germline V gene data show CDR1 as SGHAT and CDR2 as FQNNGV. Deletions cut 5 bases from V and 4 bases from J, with 14 bases between. The CDR3 DNA is TGTGCCAGCAGCCAAGTCTCAGGGTCCACTGAAGCTTTCTTT. This codes for CASSQVSGSTEAFF.

CDR3 nucleotides: TGTGCCAGCAGCCCCCCGCGCCGCGGGACAGATACGCAGTATTTT. Translated: CASSPPRRGTDTQYF. This chain uses TRBV7-8 with TRBJ2-3, with D possibly being TRBD2 (5 bases). CDR1 is SGHVS, CDR2 FQNEAQ, per germline. There are 15 residues in the CDR3. V was shortened by 5 bases and J by 3 bases, with 15 bases between the two germline ends.

This rearrangement joins TRBV19 to TRBJ2-7; TRBD2 might be the D (6 bases). This CDR3 is built from 18 residues. Looked up from germline, CDR1 is LNHDA and CDR2 is SQIVND (reference sequence). Trimming stripped 3 bases from V and 4 bases from J, with 25 bases between. The CDR3 bases are TGTGCCAGTAGTATGCTGGGAGGTCAGAGGAACAGCCATTACGAGCAGTACTTC. Translating it yields CASSMLGGQRNSHYEQYF.

This clone was seen just once. At one end the junction does not follow the germline gene, possibly because of a read error. Written as DNA, the CDR3 is TGTGCCAGCAGCCACGACATGCGTATTATCTTT. Translation: CASSHDMRIIF. The gene calls are TRBV5-6 and TRBJ1-1; D call uncertain. Germline V lookup: CDR1 SGHDT, CDR2 YYEEEE. CDR3 length: 11 residues.

The CDR3: CARGGPAYEQYF. In DNA, the CDR3 is TGTGCCAGGGGAGGGCCTGCCTACGAGCAGTACTTC. The rearrangement uses TRBV7-2 and TRBJ2-7, with 7 bases matching TRBD2. CDR1 is SGHTA, CDR2 FQGNSA, per germline. With V trimmed by 9 bases and J by 2 bases, 4 bases remained unmatched. This CDR3 has 12 residues.

Only a few counts were recorded for this clone. The chain has TRBV19 and TRBJ1-5; D is unresolved. Trimming stripped 5 bases from V and 6 bases from J, with 11 bases between. Germline loops: CDR1 LNHDA, CDR2 SQIVND (reference sequence). The CDR3 runs 13 residues. The CDR3 DNA follows: TGTGCCAGTAGTGGAGAAAAGATTCAGCCCCAGCATTTT. It codes for CASSGEKIQPQHF.

The chain joins TRBV4-2 to TRBJ1-1; 12 positions agree with TRBD1. The length of the CDR3 is 14 residues. The germline gives CDR1 LGHNA, CDR2 YNFKEQ. V trimming: 4 bases; J trimming: 4 bases; junction bases outside the gene matches: 1. The CDR3, as DNA: TGTGCCAGCAGCCGGGACAGGGGGCCCACTGAAGCTTTCTTT. Translating it yields CASSRDRGPTEAFF.

The chain has TRBV18 and TRBJ1-3; a weak D match, TRBD1 (6 bases). The CDR3 consists of 17 residues. Per the germline V gene, CDR1 is KGHSH and CDR2 is LQKENI. The V end lost 6 bases, the J end lost 2 bases, and 20 bases lay between the germline ends. Here the CDR3 reads CASSRDIEQGAGNTIYF. CDR3 sequence (DNA): TGTGCCAGCTCCCGAGACATTGAACAGGGCGCTGGAAACACCATATATTTT.

This clone was detected only once. The chain carries TRBV6-5 and TRBJ2-1, with TRBD2 matching over 7 bases. From germline, CDR1 is MNHEY and CDR2 SVGAGI. This CDR3 has 13 residues. Unmatched junction bases numbered 3, after V lost 6 bases and J lost 4 bases. The DNA of the CDR3 is TGTGCCAGCAGCCGCGGGGGTTACAATGAGCAGTTCTTC. It encodes CASSRGGYNEQFF.

This clone was counted a few times. The V and J genes are TRBV19 and TRBJ1-5, with 7 bases aligning to TRBD1. The CDR3 spans 19 residues. Unmatched junction bases numbered 22, after V lost 5 bases and J lost 6 bases. Germline V gives CDR1 LNHDA, CDR2 SQIVND (reference sequence). The CDR3 protein is CASSPQGPSLGGVGQPQHF. The DNA for the CDR3 is TGTGCCAGTAGTCCCCAAGGCCCCTCGTTAGGGGGCGTTGGTCAGCCCCAGCATTTT. Filled out from reference TRBV19 and TRBJ1-5, the complete variable domain reads DGGITQSPKYLFRKEGQNVTLSCEQNLNHDAMYWYRQDPGQGLRLIYYSQIVNDFQKGDIAEGYSVSREKKESFPLTVTSAQKNPTAFYLCASSPQGPSLGGVGQPQHFGDGTRLSIL.

This chain connects TRBV7-6 to TRBJ2-3; TRBD2 matches at 11 bases. Per germline, CDR1 SGHVS and CDR2 FNYEAQ. This CDR3 has 15 residues. V lost 4 bases to trimming and J lost 4 bases; unmatched junction nucleotides: 4. In DNA, the CDR3 is TGTGCCAGCAGCTCCCGACTAGCGGGACCAGATACGCAGTATTTT. It encodes CASSSRLAGPDTQYF.

The V gene is TRBV10-3, the J gene TRBJ1-2; no firm D call. CDR1 and CDR2 from the germline V gene are ENHRY and SYGVKD. CDR3 length equals 13 residues. V lost 4 bases to trimming and J lost 8 bases, with 14 bases between them. In DNA form, the CDR3 reads TGTGCCATCAGTGGCCTTTCTGTGCGGGGCTACACCTTC. Translation: CAISGLSVRGYTF.

In this sample, this clone turned up once. V is TRBV2 and J is TRBJ1-1, with D unresolved. The CDR3 length is 14 residues. V dropped 2 bases and J dropped 6 bases, with 13 bases sitting between them. Germline-derived CDR1 and CDR2 are SNHLY and FYNNEI. CDR3 in amino acids: CASSEYQESAEAFF. CDR3 sequence (DNA): TGTGCCAGCAGTGAATATCAGGAATCGGCTGAAGCTTTCTTT.

The CDR3 nucleotides read TGTGCCAGCAGCCAAGACTTACAGTATGGCTACACCTTC. Translating gives CASSQDLQYGYTF. V and J are TRBV4-2 and TRBJ1-2; the D is unclear. V was trimmed by 0 bases and J by 5 bases, leaving 7 bases between them. The CDR3 runs 13 residues. Germline CDR1 is LGHNA and CDR2 is YNFKEQ.

This clone appeared once. V is TRBV15 and J is TRBJ1-5; no clear D gene. CDR1 and CDR2 (germline): LNHNV, YYDKDF (reference sequence). Deletions cut 1 base from V and 2 bases from J, with 12 bases between. The CDR3 has 16 amino acids. The chain's CDR3 is CATSRGDQQGNQPQHF. CDR3 nucleotides: TGTGCCACCAGCAGAGGAGACCAGCAGGGCAATCAGCCCCAGCATTTT.

The chain joins TRBV5-1 to TRBJ1-2; D is unresolved. Trimming removed 3 bases at V and 2 bases at J, with 17 bases between. CDR3 length: 16 residues. Germline-derived CDR1 and CDR2 are SGHRS and YFSETQ. The CDR3 DNA follows: TGCGCCAGCAGCTCGGGGAGGAGGACTGAGAACTATGGCTACACCTTC. This codes for CASSSGRRTENYGYTF. Using reference TRBV5-1 and TRBJ1-2 for the parts outside the CDR3, the full variable domain is KAGVTQTPRYLIKTRGQQVTLSCSPISGHRSVSWYQQTPGQGLQFLFEYFSETQRNKGNFPGRFSGRQFSNSRSEMNVSTLELGDSALYLCASSSGRRTENYGYTFGSGTRLTVV.

The chain recombines TRBV6-1 with TRBJ2-1; TRBD2 agrees at 9 bases. V was clipped by 3 bases and J by 2 bases; unmatched bases: 11. The CDR3 has 18 amino acids. The germline V gene has CDR1 MNHNS and CDR2 SASEGT. The CDR3 loop is CASSDNAHSGSTYNEQFF. The CDR3 DNA reads as TGTGCCAGCAGTGATAACGCACATAGCGGGAGCACCTACAATGAGCAGTTCTTC.

The chain uses TRBV18 and TRBJ2-7; D possibly corresponds to TRBD2 (5 bases). This CDR3 is 16 amino acids long. V was cut by 0 bases and J by 6 bases, with 18 bases left in between. CDR1 and CDR2 from the germline V gene are KGHSH and LQKENI. CDR3 in DNA: TGTGCCAGCTCACCACCAAGCACGTACCCCGAGGGCGAGCAGTACTTC. It translates to CASSPPSTYPEGEQYF.

This chain links TRBV7-3 with TRBJ1-3; D is perhaps TRBD1 (6 bases). Germline CDR1 and CDR2: SGHTA and FQGTGA. Trimming took 5 bases from V and 2 from J, leaving 16 bases between them. This CDR3 comprises 16 residues. The CDR3 is CASSVQGGIAGNTIYF. In DNA, the CDR3 is TGTGCCAGCAGCGTTCAAGGGGGAATAGCTGGAAACACCATATATTTT.

The rearrangement links TRBV12-3 or TRBV12-4 to TRBJ2-4; a possible D gene is TRBD2 (5 bases). This CDR3 region has 13 residues. Trimming removed 2 bases at V and 8 bases at J, with 10 bases between. The CDR3 spells CASSLWGEDIQYF. CDR3 in DNA: TGTGCCAGCAGTTTATGGGGAGAGGACATTCAGTACTTC.